The present entry profiles one T cell receptor beta chain with its context. What it binds is unknown. The sample is drawn from a study of CD8 T cells in ankylosing spondylitis. Points from the study as a whole: What seemed typical of ankylosing spondylitis blood was a TCR beta motif built from eight highly homologous variants. Reportedly, matched ankylosing spondylitis synovial fluid was significantly enriched for disease-linked clones.

Scientists made TCR beta libraries using quantitative 5'-RACE with molecular barcodes. TCRdb recomputed calls from the 5' RACE reads with MiXCR, one row per CDR3 protein. The repertoire holds roughly 220,000 distinct CDR3 sequences, with approximately 16% as singletons. Trimming shortened V by 4 bases and J by 2 bases, and 11 bases separated the two germline ends. The CDR3 sequence is 15 residues long. Germline V gene lookup returns CDR1 MNHEY and CDR2 SVGEGT. This rearrangement joins TRBV6-2 or TRBV6-3 to TRBJ2-2, with D possibly matching TRBD2 (6 bases). Sequencing used blood, either unsorted or a sorted T cell fraction (not recorded which). The receptor's source is a male donor with ankylosing spondylitis. CDR3 DNA sequence: TGTGCCAGCAGTTCCGGGACTTACAACACCGGGGAGCTGTTTTTT. It translates to CASSSGTYNTGELFF.